This T cell receptor (beta chain) was sequenced during a study of Graves' ophthalmopathy and Graves' hyperthyroidism. Background on the study: Samples of peripheral blood were obtained at initial diagnosis, prior to treatment of any kind.

This clonotype appeared many times. The study amplified TCR beta CDR3 regions using RNA transcripts. In the first round, RT-PCR was carried out with HTBI primers, and a multiplex PCR formed the second round. TCRdb itself ran the multiplex PCR reads through MiXCR, one entry per CDR3 protein. The repertoire includes roughly 400,000 distinct CDR3 sequences, 15% of them detected once, and roughly 7% sits in the top ten. The CDR3 runs to 11 residues. V shed 6 bases and J shed 8 bases, with 10 bases lying between them. Germline lookup yields CDR1 SGHTA and CDR2 FQGNSA. The TCR was taken from a woman younger than 35 with stable Graves' hyperthyroidism. Sequences were obtained from peripheral blood. This sequence joins TRBV7-2 and TRBJ1-2; D call uncertain. The CDR3 spells CASRLFRGYTF. CDR3 nucleotide sequence: TGTGCCAGCAGGCTTTTTCGGGGCTACACCTTC.